This T cell receptor (beta chain) appears in the sequencing data of a study of shared clonotypes between healthy human individuals (dated by TCRdb to between 2020 and 2021). General notes on the study: The cohort included a few men and a couple of women between 18 and 49 years of age. For each donor, CD4 naive and CD4 memory were each run on three plates, CD8 naive on two plates, and CD8 memory on one plate. The study deeply sequenced blood TCR repertoires of five healthy adults to estimate repertoire size and the extent of clonotype sharing between individuals. Libraries were prepared and TCR repertoires were sequenced by different laboratories using diverse techniques, in order to increase sequencing depth and limit assay-specific biases. Per donor, leukapheresis produced somewhere between about 0.9 and 9 billion PBMCs. Results the study describes overall, beyond this receptor: Based on pairwise subsampling, the degree of clonotype sharing among donors was expected to be affected by sequencing depth. Sharing across a handful of donors was observed for roughly 5.4% of naive CD4, about 3.2% of naive CD8, 2.3% of memory CD4, and around 0.44% of memory CD8 clonotypes. Compared with non-shared clonotypes, clonotypes shared by all four sorted-subset donors had higher generation probabilities. Even with the large sequencing depth, rarefaction of the sorted-subset datasets indicated that sequencing was incomplete. Sampling was limited to blood, and TCR repertoires in tissue likely differ from TCR repertoires in blood. Naive subsets generally had larger estimated clonotype richness than memory subsets did. Because the study included a small number of donors, the genetic and exposure-history diversity represented was limited.

As to this clone: No cognate antigen has been identified for it. No base quality information exists; no much larger clone differs at one position.

TCR CDR3 regions were amplified from genomic DNA by multiplex PCR using the deep immunoSEQ assay. For each cell subset, the extracted genomic DNA was distributed evenly across all wells of several immunoSEQ 96-well plates, and each plate served as one replicate. For sorted subsets, each replicate PCR was loaded with about 0.2 ug genomic DNA, equivalent to 30,000 or so T cell genomes. Purified libraries were quantified with a Qubit 3.0 fluorometer, sized on a Bioanalyzer 2100, and re-quantified with the KAPA Library Quantification kit. Every immunoSEQ 96-well plate was sequenced on a separate single-read 150-cycle Illumina NextSeq 550 flow cell. On the study's bioinformatics: Because only junctional sequences without quality scores were contained in the immunoSEQ output, filtering matching that applied to full-length reads could not be performed. Sequences were annotated with PyIR, a Python wrapper for IgBLAST v1.9, and V/J genes and CDR3 were assigned using IMGT germline references. Reads with weak V/J assignments (E-value above 1e-6), missing CDR3, stop codons, out-of-frame junctions, or ambiguous translated residues were removed. V3J clonotypes were defined by identical inferred V gene, J gene, and CDR3 amino acid sequence. Percentage overlap between repertoires was computed as shared unique clonotypes divided by the size of the smaller repertoire. Three approaches were used to assess repertoire richness: RTK rarefaction, the Chao1 estimator, and Recon v2.1 estimates of unobserved clonotypes. Generation probabilities for all TCRbeta clonotypes obtained by the gDNA method from several donors were computed using OLGA. TCRdb's version of the immuneACCESS table is confined to in-frame rearrangements and falls short of the full clone set. An unresolved V gene accounts for under half of the shortfall where checked; the remainder is of unknown origin. V and J calls and clone size are as listed in that table; D and trimming were resolved from the DNA. In this sample the table shows some 1 million clones, approximately 70% of which occur a single time. Nearly 1.5% of the sample goes to the ten largest clones.

Healthy HIV-negative adults with no recently reported acute infections or vaccinations were included as donors. Only Caucasian adults living in Nashville, Tennessee, USA were represented among the donors. CD4+ T cells were enriched by magnetic negative selection, after which naive cells were positively selected on CD45RA and the negative fraction was taken as the memory subset. Blood was collected by leukapheresis, and PBMCs were isolated by Ficoll-Histopaque density gradient centrifugation and then cryopreserved in liquid nitrogen vapor phase. Analytical flow cytometry was used to check the purity and quantity of each magnetically sorted T cell population. Each sorted fraction had its genomic DNA isolated and then quantified by UV absorbance on a Nanodrop 2000c. The germline V gene supplies CDR1 SGHAT and CDR2 FQNNGV. From the cysteine up to the phenylalanine, the CDR3 has a length of 16 residues. CDR3 DNA only is kept here, 48 bases in frame from base 1. At the junction V is shortened by 5 bases and J by 1 base, with 17 bases in between.

Material: memory CD4+ T cells sorted from blood. Interpreted using the paper, the cell subset or site label stands for: CD45RA-negative fraction. Recombination connected TRBV11-2 to TRBJ2-5; the D segment could be TRBD2, given 7 matching bases. The source is a man between 18 and 35 years old in good health. The bases read TGTGCCAGCAGCCTAGTAGGGGGGGTTAGCCAAGAGACCCAGTACTTC. Its product reads: CASSLVGGVSQETQYF. Supplemented by the reference TRBV11-2 and TRBJ2-5 proteins around the CDR3, the complete variable domain is EAGVAQSPRYKIIEKRQSVAFWCNPISGHATLYWYQQILGQGPKLLIQFQNNGVVDDSQLPKDRFSAERLKGVDSTLKIQPAKLEDSAVYLCASSLVGGVSQETQYFGPGTRLLVL.